Listed below are T cell receptor beta chains from one sample, sequenced in a study of shared clonotypes between healthy human individuals. The method was immunoSEQ multiplex PCR; TCRdb's version includes in-frame clones alone and lacks a portion of them. The table records around 2.5 million clones, approximately 93% of them present only once. The sequenced sample consisted of naive CD4+ T cells from PBMCs. These receptors were obtained from a young man in good health. Some clones in this sample may be carry-over from other donors' samples. CDR3s include the opening cysteine and the closing phenylalanine or tryptophan. The order of the fields is J gene, V gene, D gene, clone size, CDR3 protein, CDR3 DNA. The D gene is left open where the match is weak. Clone size is shown for a subset of rows, as once, few, many or a class of expanded clone.

>TRBJ2-7|TRBV7-9|-|-
CASSLARLYEQYF
TGTGCCAGCAGCTTAGCGCGTCTCTACGAGCAGTACTTC
>TRBJ2-5|TRBV5-4|TRBD1|-
CASSAQGVEETQYF
TGTGCCAGCAGCGCACAGGGGGTCGAAGAGACCCAGTACTTC
>TRBJ1-1|TRBV7-2|TRBD1|-
CASSPRDRLAFF
TGTGCCAGCAGCCCCCGGGACAGGTTGGCTTTCTTT
>TRBJ1-2|TRBV11-2|-|-
CASSSLGLNYGYTF
TGTGCCAGCAGCTCCTTGGGGCTAAACTATGGCTACACCTTC
>TRBJ1-2|TRBV28|-|-
CASSFQGFLTGYTF
TGTGCCAGCAGCTTCCAGGGGTTTCTTACGGGCTACACCTTC
>TRBJ2-1|TRBV4-1|TRBD2|-
CASSQELREGRYNEQFF
TGCGCCAGCAGCCAAGAATTACGGGAGGGCCGGTACAATGAGCAGTTCTTC
>TRBJ1-5|TRBV4-1|-|few
CASSQTGLGNQPQHF
TGCGCCAGCAGCCAAACAGGGTTGGGCAATCAGCCCCAGCATTTT
>TRBJ1-5|TRBV6-6|-|-
CASSYIPNQPQHF
TGTGCCAGCAGTTATATTCCTAATCAGCCCCAGCATTTT
>TRBJ2-2|TRBV18|-|-
CASSPRPEPNTGELFF
TGTGCCAGCTCACCAAGACCCGAACCGAACACCGGGGAGCTGTTTTTT
>TRBJ2-7|TRBV27|TRBD1|-
CASSLIPRTGTPYEQYF
TGTGCCAGCAGTTTAATACCGCGGACAGGGACTCCCTACGAGCAGTACTTC
>TRBJ1-3|TRBV2|-|once
CASSGTGGAGNTIYF
TGTGCCAGCAGTGGGACTGGAGGGGCTGGAAACACCATATATTTT
>TRBJ2-7|TRBV10-2|TRBD2|-
CASSGRKKSSGRTNSYEQYF
TGCGCCAGCAGCGGACGTAAGAAGTCTAGCGGGAGGACCAATTCCTACGAGCAGTACTTC
>TRBJ2-7|TRBV21-1|-|-
CASSKNTSGTGATTRQYF
TGTGCCAGCAGCAAAAATACCTCAGGGACAGGGGCTACTACGAGGCAGTACTTC
>TRBJ2-1|TRBV7-9|TRBD1|-
CASSLDRGGYNEQFF
TGTGCCAGCAGCCTGGACAGGGGTGGCTACAATGAGCAGTTCTTC
>TRBJ1-1|TRBV5-8|-|once
CASSLRFRVGTEAFF
TGTGCCAGCAGCTTGAGGTTCAGGGTCGGCACTGAAGCTTTCTTT
>TRBJ2-5|TRBV18|-|-
CASSPRAETQYF
TGTGCCAGCTCACCAAGGGCGGAGACCCAGTACTTC
>TRBJ1-1|TRBV4-1|-|-
CASSQEGGTEAFF
TGCGCCAGCAGCCAAGAGGGGGGGACTGAAGCTTTCTTT